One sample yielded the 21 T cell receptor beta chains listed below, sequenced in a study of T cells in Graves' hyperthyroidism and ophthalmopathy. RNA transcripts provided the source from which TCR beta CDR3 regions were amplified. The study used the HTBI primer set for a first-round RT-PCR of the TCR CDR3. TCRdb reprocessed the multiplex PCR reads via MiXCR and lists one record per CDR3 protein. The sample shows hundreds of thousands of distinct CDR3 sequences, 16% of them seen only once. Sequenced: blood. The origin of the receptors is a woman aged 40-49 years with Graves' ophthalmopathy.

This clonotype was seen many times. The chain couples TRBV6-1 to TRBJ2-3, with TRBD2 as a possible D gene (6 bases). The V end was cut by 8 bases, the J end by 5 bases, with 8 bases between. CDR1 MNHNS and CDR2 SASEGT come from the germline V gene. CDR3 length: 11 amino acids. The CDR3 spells CASRLGDTQYF. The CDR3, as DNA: TGTGCCAGCCGACTAGGAGATACGCAGTATTTT.

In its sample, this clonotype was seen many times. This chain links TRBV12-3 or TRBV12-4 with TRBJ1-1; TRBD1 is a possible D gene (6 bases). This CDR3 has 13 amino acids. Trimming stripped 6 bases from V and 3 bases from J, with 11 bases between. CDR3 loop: CASRRDTYTEAFF. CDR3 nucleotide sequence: TGTGCCAGCAGACGGGACACCTACACTGAAGCTTTCTTT.

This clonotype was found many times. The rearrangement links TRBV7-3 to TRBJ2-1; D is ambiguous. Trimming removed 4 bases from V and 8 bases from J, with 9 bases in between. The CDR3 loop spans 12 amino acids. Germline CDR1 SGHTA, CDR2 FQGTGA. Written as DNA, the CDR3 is TGTGCCAGCAGCTACCTCCCTTATGAGCAGTTCTTC. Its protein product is CASSYLPYEQFF.

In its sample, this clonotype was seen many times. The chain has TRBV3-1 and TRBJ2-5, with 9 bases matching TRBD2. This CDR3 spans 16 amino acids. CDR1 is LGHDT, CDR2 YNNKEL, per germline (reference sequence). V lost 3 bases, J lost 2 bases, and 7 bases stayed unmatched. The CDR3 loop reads CASSHPAGGLQETQYF. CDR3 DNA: TGTGCCAGCAGCCACCCAGCGGGGGGACTACAAGAGACCCAGTACTTC.

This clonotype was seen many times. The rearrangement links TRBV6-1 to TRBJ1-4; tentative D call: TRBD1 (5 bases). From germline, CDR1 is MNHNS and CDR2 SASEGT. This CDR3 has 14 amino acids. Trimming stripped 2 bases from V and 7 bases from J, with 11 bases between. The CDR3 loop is CASSESQGFEKLFF. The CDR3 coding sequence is TGTGCCAGCAGTGAATCTCAGGGATTTGAAAAACTGTTTTTT.

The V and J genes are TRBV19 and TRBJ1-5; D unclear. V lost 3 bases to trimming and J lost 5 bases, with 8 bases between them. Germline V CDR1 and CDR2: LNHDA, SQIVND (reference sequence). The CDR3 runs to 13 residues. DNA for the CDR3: TGTGCCAGTAGTATTGTCCTCCATCAGCCCCAGCATTTT. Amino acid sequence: CASSIVLHQPQHF. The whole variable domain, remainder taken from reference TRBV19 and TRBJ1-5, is DGGITQSPKYLFRKEGQNVTLSCEQNLNHDAMYWYRQDPGQGLRLIYYSQIVNDFQKGDIAEGYSVSREKKESFPLTVTSAQKNPTAFYLCASSIVLHQPQHFGDGTRLSIL.

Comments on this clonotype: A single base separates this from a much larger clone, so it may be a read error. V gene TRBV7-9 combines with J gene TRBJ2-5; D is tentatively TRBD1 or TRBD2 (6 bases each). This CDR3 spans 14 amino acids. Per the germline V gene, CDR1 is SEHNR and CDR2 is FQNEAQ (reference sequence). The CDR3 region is CASSFMGGEEAQYF. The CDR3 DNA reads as TGTGCCAGCAGCTTCATGGGGGGCGAAGAGGCCCAGTACTTC.

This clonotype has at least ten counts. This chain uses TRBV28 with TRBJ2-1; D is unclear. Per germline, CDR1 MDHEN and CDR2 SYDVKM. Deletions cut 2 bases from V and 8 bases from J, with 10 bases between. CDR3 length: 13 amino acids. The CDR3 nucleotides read TGTGCCAGCAGTTTACCGCACAAGGATGAGCAGTTCTTC. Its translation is CASSLPHKDEQFF.

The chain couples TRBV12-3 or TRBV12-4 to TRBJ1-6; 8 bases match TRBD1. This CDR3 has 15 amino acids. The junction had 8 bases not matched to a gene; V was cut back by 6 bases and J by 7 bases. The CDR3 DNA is TGTGCCAGCAGGGAACAGGGGGTGCGGAATTCACCCCTCCACTTT. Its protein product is CASREQGVRNSPLHF.

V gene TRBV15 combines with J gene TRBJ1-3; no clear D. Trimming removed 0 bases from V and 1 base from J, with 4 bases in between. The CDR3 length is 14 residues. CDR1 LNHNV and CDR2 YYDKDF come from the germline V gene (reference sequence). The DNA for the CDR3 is TGTGCCACCAGCAGAGAACAGTCTGGAAACACCATATATTTT. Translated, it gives CATSREQSGNTIYF.

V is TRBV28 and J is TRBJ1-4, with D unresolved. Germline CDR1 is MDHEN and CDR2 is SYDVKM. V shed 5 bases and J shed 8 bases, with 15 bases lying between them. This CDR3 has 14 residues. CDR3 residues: CASSPTWGDEKLFF. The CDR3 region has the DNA TGTGCCAGCAGTCCCACCTGGGGAGACGAAAAACTGTTTTTT.

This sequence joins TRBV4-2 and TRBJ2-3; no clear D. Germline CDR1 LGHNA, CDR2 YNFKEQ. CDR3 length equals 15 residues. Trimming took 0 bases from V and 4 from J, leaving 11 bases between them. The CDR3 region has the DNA TGTGCCAGCAGCCAAGATCAACCTACCCCAGATACGCAGTATTTT. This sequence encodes CASSQDQPTPDTQYF.

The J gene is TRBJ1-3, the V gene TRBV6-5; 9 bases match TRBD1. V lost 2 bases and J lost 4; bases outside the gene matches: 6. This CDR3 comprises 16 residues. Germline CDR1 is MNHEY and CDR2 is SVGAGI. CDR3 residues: CASSYEQGASGNTIYF. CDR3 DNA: TGTGCCAGCAGTTACGAACAGGGGGCCTCAGGAAACACCATATATTTT.

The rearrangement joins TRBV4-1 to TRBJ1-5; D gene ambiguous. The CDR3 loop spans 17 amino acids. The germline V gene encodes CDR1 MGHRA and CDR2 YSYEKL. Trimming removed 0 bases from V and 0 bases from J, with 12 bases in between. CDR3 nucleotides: TGCGCCAGCAGCCAAGATCATGAACAGAATAGCAATCAGCCCCAGCATTTT. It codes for CASSQDHEQNSNQPQHF.

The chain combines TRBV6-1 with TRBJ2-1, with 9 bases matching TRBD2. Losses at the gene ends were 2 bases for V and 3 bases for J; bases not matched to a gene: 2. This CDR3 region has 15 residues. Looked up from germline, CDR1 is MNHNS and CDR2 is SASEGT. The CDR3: CASSESGRNYNEQFF. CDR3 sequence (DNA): TGTGCCAGCAGTGAAAGCGGGAGGAACTACAATGAGCAGTTCTTC.

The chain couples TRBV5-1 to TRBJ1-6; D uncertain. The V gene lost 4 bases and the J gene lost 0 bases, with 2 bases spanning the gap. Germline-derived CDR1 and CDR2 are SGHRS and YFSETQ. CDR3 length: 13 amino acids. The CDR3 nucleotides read TGCGCCAGCAGCCTCTCCTATAATTCACCCCTCCACTTT. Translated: CASSLSYNSPLHF.

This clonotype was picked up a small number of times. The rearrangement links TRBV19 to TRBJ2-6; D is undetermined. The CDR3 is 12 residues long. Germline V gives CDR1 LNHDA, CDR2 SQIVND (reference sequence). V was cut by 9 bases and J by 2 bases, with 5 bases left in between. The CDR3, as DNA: TGTGCCAGCCCGGCTGGGGCCAACGTCCTGACTTTC. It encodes CASPAGANVLTF.

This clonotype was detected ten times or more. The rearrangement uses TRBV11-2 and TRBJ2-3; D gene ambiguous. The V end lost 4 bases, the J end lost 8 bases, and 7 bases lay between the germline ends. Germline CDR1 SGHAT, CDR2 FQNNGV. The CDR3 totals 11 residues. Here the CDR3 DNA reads TGTGCCAGCAGCTCCACTCCTACGCAGTATTTT. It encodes CASSSTPTQYF.

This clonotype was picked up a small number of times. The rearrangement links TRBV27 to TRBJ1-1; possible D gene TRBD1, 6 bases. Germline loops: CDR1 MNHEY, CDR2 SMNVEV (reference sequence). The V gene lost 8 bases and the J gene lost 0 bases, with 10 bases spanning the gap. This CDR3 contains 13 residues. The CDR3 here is CASGGALNTEAFF. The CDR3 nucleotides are TGTGCCAGCGGGGGGGCCCTGAACACTGAAGCTTTCTTT.

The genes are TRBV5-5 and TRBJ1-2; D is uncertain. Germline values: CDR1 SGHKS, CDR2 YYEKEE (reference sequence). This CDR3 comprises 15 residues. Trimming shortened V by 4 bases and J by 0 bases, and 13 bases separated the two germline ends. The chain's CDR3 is CASSLGLSTNYGYTF. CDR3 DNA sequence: TGTGCCAGCAGCCTTGGACTCTCTACTAACTATGGCTACACCTTC.

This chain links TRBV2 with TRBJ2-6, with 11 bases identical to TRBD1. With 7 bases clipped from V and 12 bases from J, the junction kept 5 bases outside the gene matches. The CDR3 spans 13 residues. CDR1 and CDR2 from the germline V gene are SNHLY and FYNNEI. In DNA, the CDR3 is TGTGCCAGCACCGGGGGACAGGGGGGCGTCCTGACTTTC. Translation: CASTGGQGGVLTF.